This TCR beta chain originates from a study of blood T cell repertoires in COVID-19. Overall study: Both acute and convalescent COVID-19 samples were obtained from the United States, Italy and Spain. From T cells, B-cell-depleted T cells, or PBMCs came the material, which was cDNA or gDNA.

Per germline, CDR1 SQVTM and CDR2 ANQGSEA. Trimming removed 7 bases from V and 7 bases from J; junction bases left unmatched: 12. This CDR3 is built from 14 residues. TCRdb keeps only in-frame clones here, not all; method: immunoSEQ multiplex PCR. The repertoire has about 190,000 clones, approximately 91% of them found once; the top ten carry around 7%. The sample taken for sequencing was peripheral blood. The sequence derives from a man in his forties with acute or convalescent COVID-19. This chain connects TRBV29-1 to TRBJ2-2, with 7 bases identical to TRBD2. CDR3 bases: TGCAGCGGATCGTATGGACTAGTTAGCGGGGAGCTGTTTTTT. It encodes CSGSYGLVSGELFF.